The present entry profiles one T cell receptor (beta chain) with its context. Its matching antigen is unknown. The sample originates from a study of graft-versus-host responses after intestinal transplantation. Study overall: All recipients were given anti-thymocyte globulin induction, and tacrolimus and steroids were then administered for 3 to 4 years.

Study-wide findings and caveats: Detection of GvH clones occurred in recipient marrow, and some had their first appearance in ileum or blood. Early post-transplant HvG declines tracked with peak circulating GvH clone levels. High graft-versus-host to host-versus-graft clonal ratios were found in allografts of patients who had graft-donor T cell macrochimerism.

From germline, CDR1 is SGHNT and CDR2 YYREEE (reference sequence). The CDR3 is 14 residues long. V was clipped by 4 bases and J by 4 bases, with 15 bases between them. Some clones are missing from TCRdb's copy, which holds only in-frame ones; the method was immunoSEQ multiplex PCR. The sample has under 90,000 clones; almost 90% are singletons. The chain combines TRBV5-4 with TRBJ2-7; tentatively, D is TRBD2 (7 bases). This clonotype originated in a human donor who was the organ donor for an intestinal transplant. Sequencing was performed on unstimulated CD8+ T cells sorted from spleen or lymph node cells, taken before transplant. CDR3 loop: CASSSSRGAYEQYV. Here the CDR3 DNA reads TGTGCCAGCAGCAGTTCCCGGGGGGCTTACGAGCAGTACGTC.